Listed below are T cell receptor beta chains from one sample, sequenced in a study of shared clonotypes between healthy human individuals. Data came from immunoSEQ multiplex PCR; TCRdb stores just in-frame clones and leaves some out. The data hold a few million clones, with approximately 93% observed a single time. The sequenced sample was naive CD4+ T cells from PBMCs. The receptor source for this set is a man between 18 and 29 years old in good health. Some clones in this sample may be carry-over from other donors' samples. Both conserved end residues are part of each CDR3. A D gene is named only where the DNA matches it firmly. Size tells how often a clone was seen (once, few, many) or the class of an expanded clone, and some rows leave it out.

j_call	v_call	d_call	clone_size	cdr3_nt	cdr3_aa
TRBJ2-5	TRBV6-6	.	.	TGTGCCAGCACCCCGAGGGGGGCCCAAGAGACCCAGTACTTC	CASTPRGAQETQYF
TRBJ1-5	TRBV28	TRBD1	.	TGTGCCAGCAGTTTAGTAGCAGGGGGCCCGCAGCCCCAGCATTTT	CASSLVAGGPQPQHF
TRBJ1-1	TRBV7-9	TRBD1	once	TGTGCCAGCAGCAGGGGGCGAGGTCCCATGGGTACTGAAGCTTTCTTT	CASSRGRGPMGTEAFF
TRBJ1-1	TRBV11-2	.	.	TGTGCCAGCAGCTTACAAGGGGCGGGGGCTGAAGCTTTCTTT	CASSLQGAGAEAFF
TRBJ1-5	TRBV30	.	.	TGTGCCTGGAGTTCTTCCGGATGGGATAGCAATCAGCCCCAGCATTTT	CAWSSSGWDSNQPQHF
TRBJ2-7	TRBV9	TRBD1	.	TGTGCCAGCAGCGGGGGACAGGGGTACGAGCAGTACTTC	CASSGGQGYEQYF
TRBJ2-3	TRBV5-4	.	.	TGTGCCAGCAGCTGGCCCCGTAGCGGAAGCACAGATACGCAGTATTTT	CASSWPRSGSTDTQYF
TRBJ2-5	TRBV10-1	.	.	TGCGCCAGCAGTGTAAGGGGGCAAGAGACCCAGTACTTC	CASSVRGQETQYF
TRBJ2-2	TRBV18	TRBD2	.	TGTGCCAGCTCACCAGGGAGGGACACCGGGGAGCTGTTTTTT	CASSPGRDTGELFF
TRBJ1-2	TRBV6-5	.	.	TGTGCCAGCAGCCGGACAGCTAACTATGGCTACACCTTC	CASSRTANYGYTF